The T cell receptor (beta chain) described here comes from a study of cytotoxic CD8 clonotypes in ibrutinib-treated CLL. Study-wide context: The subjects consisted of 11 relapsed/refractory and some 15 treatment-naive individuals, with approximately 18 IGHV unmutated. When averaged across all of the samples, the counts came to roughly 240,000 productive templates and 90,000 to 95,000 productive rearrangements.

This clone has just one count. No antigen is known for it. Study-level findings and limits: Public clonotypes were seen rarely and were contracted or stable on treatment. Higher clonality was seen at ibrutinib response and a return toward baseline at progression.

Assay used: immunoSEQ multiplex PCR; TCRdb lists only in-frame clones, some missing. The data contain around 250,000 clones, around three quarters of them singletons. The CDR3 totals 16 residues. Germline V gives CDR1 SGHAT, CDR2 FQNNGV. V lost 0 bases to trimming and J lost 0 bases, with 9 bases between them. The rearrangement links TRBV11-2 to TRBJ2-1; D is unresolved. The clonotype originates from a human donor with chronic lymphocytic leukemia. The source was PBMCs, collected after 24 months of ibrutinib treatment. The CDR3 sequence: CASSLEVEYSYNEQFF. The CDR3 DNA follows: TGTGCCAGCAGCTTAGAGGTAGAATACTCCTACAATGAGCAGTTCTTC.